The 26 T cell receptor beta chains below were found in one sample sequenced in a study of blood T cell repertoires in COVID-19. Here immunoSEQ multiplex PCR was the method, and the copy in TCRdb shows in-frame clones only, minus some. Seen here are some 220,000 clones, roughly 82% observed once, and the top ten hold roughly a tenth. Sequences were obtained from peripheral blood. The source of these receptors is a man aged 45 to 65 with active or convalescent COVID-19.

This chain connects TRBV7-6 to TRBJ1-3; TRBD1 matches 7 bases. This CDR3 contains 17 residues. Germline CDR1 and CDR2: SGHVS and FNYEAQ. J gave up 2 bases and V 2 bases, and 9 bases lay outside the gene matches. CDR3 in DNA: TGTGCCAGCAGCTTACCCCTGGCAGGGGGTGCTGGAAACACCATATATTTT. Protein sequence: CASSLPLAGGAGNTIYF.

In its sample, this clone was seen once. V and J are TRBV27 and TRBJ2-3; 10 bases map to TRBD2. Trimming cost V 4 bases and J 1 base; bases outside gene matches: 11. The CDR3 runs 18 residues. CDR1 is MNHEY and CDR2 is SMNVEV in the germline V gene (reference sequence). The CDR3: CASSSPLTSGERTDTQYF. CDR3 coding DNA: TGTGCCAGCAGTTCGCCACTAACTAGCGGGGAACGCACAGATACGCAGTATTTT.

The chain combines TRBV5-6 with TRBJ2-5; maybe TRBD2 (6 bases). Germline V gives CDR1 SGHDT, CDR2 YYEEEE. With 0 bases removed from V and 3 bases from J, the gap between germline ends came to 18 bases. CDR3 length equals 17 residues. This CDR3 is CASSLGMGRLAEETQYF. CDR3 in DNA: TGTGCCAGCAGCTTGGGCATGGGGCGGTTAGCGGAAGAGACCCAGTACTTC.

The chain carries TRBV7-9 and TRBJ1-4, with 7 bases aligning to TRBD1. There are 15 residues in the CDR3. The J segment lost 5 bases and the V segment lost 2 bases, leaving 5 bases of the junction unmatched. Germline CDR1 reads SEHNR; CDR2 reads FQNEAQ (reference sequence). The CDR3 spells CASSLTGEVNEKLFF. CDR3 nucleotides: TGTGCCAGCAGCTTAACAGGGGAAGTAAATGAAAAACTGTTTTTT.

This clone was seen a few times. The chain couples TRBV5-1 to TRBJ2-7; no clear D gene. Between the trimmed V and J ends, which lost 0 bases and 0 bases, there was a span of 10 bases. Germline lookup yields CDR1 SGHRS and CDR2 YFSETQ. The CDR3 contains 15 residues. CDR3 nucleotide sequence: TGCGCCAGCAGCTTGGAACTATCACCCTCCTACGAGCAGTACTTC. Translated, it gives CASSLELSPSYEQYF.

The V gene is TRBV14, the J gene TRBJ1-1; D possibly corresponds to TRBD1 (6 bases). Germline V gene data show CDR1 as SGHDN and CDR2 as FVKESK. V was trimmed by 3 bases and J by 1 base, leaving 9 bases between them. CDR3 size: 14 residues. Here the CDR3 DNA reads TGTGCCAGCAGCCAGTGGACAGAGAACACTGAAGCTTTCTTT. It yields the protein CASSQWTENTEAFF.

This clone was detected only once. The rearrangement joins TRBV6-4 to TRBJ2-3; maybe TRBD2 (6 bases). From germline, CDR1 is MRHNA and CDR2 SNTAGT. The V end lost 7 bases, the J end lost 5 bases, and 16 bases lay between the germline ends. The CDR3 runs to 14 residues. The CDR3 sequence: CASNGRLGEDTQYF. As DNA, the CDR3 is TGTGCCAGCAACGGGAGATTGGGGGAAGATACGCAGTATTTT.

This clone was observed a handful of times. The chain carries TRBV6-5 and TRBJ2-3; 8 bases align to TRBD2. The CDR3 consists of 13 residues. V lost 10 bases, J lost 1 base, and 4 bases stayed unmatched. Germline CDR1 reads MNHEY; CDR2 reads SVGAGI. The CDR3 sequence is CATETSGTDTQYF. In DNA, the CDR3 is TGTGCCACCGAGACTAGCGGCACAGATACGCAGTATTTT.

This clone came up once. CDR3 residues: CASSEERNNEQFF. The CDR3 DNA is TGTGCCAGCAGTGAAGAGCGAAACAATGAGCAGTTCTTC. The chain employs TRBV2 and TRBJ2-1, with D unresolved. The CDR3 is 13 amino acids. V was clipped by 1 base and J by 5 bases, with 6 bases between them. Germline-derived CDR1 and CDR2 are SNHLY and FYNNEI.

The chain employs TRBV3-1 (or the pseudogene TRBV3-2) and TRBJ1-4; 7 bases align to TRBD1. The CDR3 totals 15 residues. Per the germline V gene, CDR1 is LGHDT and CDR2 is YNNKEL (reference sequence). Trimming cost V 4 bases and J 7 bases; bases outside gene matches: 9. This CDR3 reads CASSPRQGAGEKLFF. Here the CDR3 DNA reads TGTGCCAGCAGCCCTAGACAGGGTGCCGGTGAAAAACTGTTTTTT.

This clone was recorded once. The CDR3 reads CASSPQPSSGSTDTQYF. Written as DNA, the CDR3 is TGTGCCAGCTCACCTCAACCCTCTAGCGGGAGCACAGATACGCAGTATTTT. The chain is built from TRBV18 and TRBJ2-3, with 8 bases matching TRBD2. Unmatched junction bases numbered 8, after V lost 3 bases and J lost 0 bases. CDR1 KGHSH and CDR2 LQKENI come from the germline V gene. This CDR3 has 17 residues.

The CDR3 here is CASNPSGGPGELFF. CDR3 DNA sequence: TGTGCCAGCAATCCCTCGGGGGGCCCCGGGGAGCTGTTTTTT. This rearrangement joins TRBV6-5 to TRBJ2-2; TRBD2 is a possible D gene (7 bases). Germline V gene sequence: CDR1 MNHEY, CDR2 SVGAGI. V was shortened by 7 bases and J by 6 bases, with 15 bases between the two germline ends. The CDR3 contains 14 residues.

The chain recombines TRBV7-2 with TRBJ2-7; D is possibly TRBD2 (5 bases). Trimming cost V 1 base and J 2 bases, with 12 bases left between them. Germline V CDR1 and CDR2: SGHTA, FQGNSA. The CDR3 totals 15 residues. The CDR3 DNA sequence: TGTGCCAGCAGCTTAGTATCGGGAACCCCCTACGAGCAGTACTTC. This gives the protein CASSLVSGTPYEQYF.

V and J are TRBV19 and TRBJ2-1; possibly TRBD1 for D (5 bases). CDR1 is LNHDA and CDR2 is SQIVND in the germline V gene (reference sequence). Between the trimmed V and J ends, which lost 1 base and 6 bases, there was a span of 7 bases. The CDR3 is 13 residues long. CDR3 residues: CASSIGRGNEQFF. The CDR3, as DNA: TGTGCCAGTAGTATAGGAAGGGGCAATGAGCAGTTCTTC.

J is TRBJ2-3 and V is TRBV2; a weak D match, TRBD2 (5 bases). V dropped 1 base and J dropped 2 bases, with 10 bases sitting between them. This CDR3 spans 15 amino acids. CDR1 and CDR2 from the germline V gene are SNHLY and FYNNEI. Here the CDR3 reads CASSEVGAVTDTQYF. The CDR3 region has the DNA TGTGCCAGCAGTGAAGTGGGAGCGGTCACAGATACGCAGTATTTT.

The J gene is TRBJ2-7, the V gene TRBV5-5; D gene uncertain. Germline lookup yields CDR1 SGHKS and CDR2 YYEKEE (reference sequence). The ends were cut back, 0 bases at V and 6 bases at J, with 19 bases in the middle. This CDR3 is built from 16 residues. CDR3 nucleotide sequence: TGTGCCAGCAGCTTGGGATCGGTCCAGGTATCTGTCGAGCAGTACGTC. Encoded protein: CASSLGSVQVSVEQYV.

The V gene is TRBV11-2, the J gene TRBJ2-1; D is unclear. This CDR3 is built from 14 residues. Trimming left V 1 base short and J 0 bases short, with 4 bases between. CDR1 and CDR2 from the germline V gene are SGHAT and FQNNGV. CDR3 nucleotide sequence: TGTGCCAGCAGCTTAGGGAGCTCCTACAATGAGCAGTTCTTC. Translation gives CASSLGSSYNEQFF.

The gene calls are TRBV28 and TRBJ1-4; D gene unclear. Trimming left V 4 bases short and J 8 bases short, with 17 bases between. The CDR3 extends over 15 amino acids. Germline V lookup: CDR1 MDHEN, CDR2 SYDVKM. The CDR3 spells CASSSSTQELEKLFF. For the CDR3, the DNA is TGTGCCAGCAGTTCCTCCACCCAGGAATTGGAAAAACTGTTTTTT.

This clone has just one count. V gene TRBV7-3 combines with J gene TRBJ2-1; tentatively, D is TRBD2 (6 bases). Trimming stripped 0 bases from V and 2 bases from J, with 11 bases between. Germline V gives CDR1 SGHTA, CDR2 FQGTGA. The CDR3 totals 16 residues. The CDR3 loop reads CASSLTGGGAYNEQFF. CDR3 DNA sequence: TGTGCCAGCAGCTTAACGGGTGGCGGGGCCTACAATGAGCAGTTCTTC.

The chain links TRBV2 to TRBJ1-1; no clear D gene. Germline CDR1 SNHLY, CDR2 FYNNEI. The V end was cut by 0 bases, the J end by 0 bases, with 8 bases between. This CDR3 region has 15 residues. The CDR3 DNA sequence: TGTGCCAGCAGTGAAGCAGTTACGGTGAACACTGAAGCTTTCTTT. Its protein is CASSEAVTVNTEAFF.

The V gene is TRBV27, the J gene TRBJ2-5; 7 bases line up with TRBD1. The CDR3 sequence is 15 residues long. With V trimmed by 3 bases and J by 1 base, 5 bases remained unmatched. Germline CDR1 MNHEY, CDR2 SMNVEV (reference sequence). The CDR3 loop reads CASSFYRDSQETQYF. The CDR3 DNA follows: TGTGCCAGCAGTTTCTATCGGGACAGCCAAGAGACCCAGTACTTC.

The V and J genes are TRBV7-2 and TRBJ2-5, with TRBD2 matching over 8 bases. The length of the CDR3 is 15 residues. V trimming: 5 bases; J trimming: 5 bases; junction bases outside the gene matches: 10. Germline CDR1 SGHTA, CDR2 FQGNSA. This chain's CDR3 is CASSPSGRGVETQYF. The CDR3 nucleotides read TGTGCCAGCAGCCCCAGCGGGCGGGGGGTGGAGACCCAGTACTTC. Drawing the rest from reference TRBV7-2 and TRBJ2-5, the complete variable domain is GAGVSQSPSNKVTEKGKDVELRCDPISGHTALYWYRQSLGQGLEFLIYFQGNSAPDKSGLPSDRFSAERTGGSVSTLTIQRTQQEDSAVYLCASSPSGRGVETQYFGPGTRLLVL.

This clone showed up just a few times. Other nucleotide sequences in the sample specify the same CDR3. The chain has TRBV4-2 and TRBJ1-1; D unclear. Germline CDR1 and CDR2: LGHNA and YNFKEQ. This CDR3 region has 13 residues. Trimming removed 0 bases from V and 3 bases from J, with 5 bases in between. CDR3 DNA sequence: TGTGCCAGCAGCCAAGAACGGGACACTGAAGCTTTCTTT. It translates to CASSQERDTEAFF.

This chain links TRBV27 with TRBJ1-2, with D perhaps TRBD1 (6 bases). The CDR3 has 13 residues. The germline gives CDR1 MNHEY, CDR2 SMNVEV (reference sequence). V lost 6 bases and J 2 bases, leaving 10 bases between the germline ends. The CDR3 spells CASRDRLNYGYTF. The CDR3 nucleotides read TGTGCCAGCAGGGACAGACTAAACTATGGCTACACCTTC.

This chain links TRBV3-1 (or the pseudogene TRBV3-2) with TRBJ2-2; TRBD2 agrees at 10 bases. V shed 1 base, J shed 3 bases, and the junction held 5 bases outside the gene matches. CDR1 is LGHDT, CDR2 YNNKEL, per germline (reference sequence). CDR3 length: 17 amino acids. The CDR3 spells CASSQGTSGIYTGELFF. The CDR3 bases are TGTGCCAGCAGCCAAGGTACTAGCGGGATATACACCGGGGAGCTGTTTTTT.

The chain joins TRBV6-5 to TRBJ2-5; 9 bases map to TRBD1. This CDR3 is 15 amino acids long. V lost 3 bases and J lost 2; bases outside the gene matches: 4. CDR1 and CDR2 (germline): MNHEY, SVGAGI. Here the CDR3 DNA reads TGTGCCAGCAGTTATAAGACAGGGGGACAAGAGACCCAGTACTTC. Encoded protein: CASSYKTGGQETQYF.